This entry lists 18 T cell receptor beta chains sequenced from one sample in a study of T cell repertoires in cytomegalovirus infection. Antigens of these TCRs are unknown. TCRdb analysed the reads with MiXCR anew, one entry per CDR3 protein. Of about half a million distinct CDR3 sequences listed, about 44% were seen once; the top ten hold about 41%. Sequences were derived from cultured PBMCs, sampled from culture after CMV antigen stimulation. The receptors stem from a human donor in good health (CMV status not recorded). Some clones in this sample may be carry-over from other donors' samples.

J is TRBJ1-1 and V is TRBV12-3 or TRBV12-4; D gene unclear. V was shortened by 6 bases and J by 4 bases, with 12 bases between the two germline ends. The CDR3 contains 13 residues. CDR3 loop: CASREGGATEAFF. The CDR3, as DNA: TGTGCCAGCAGGGAGGGCGGCGCCACTGAAGCTTTCTTT.

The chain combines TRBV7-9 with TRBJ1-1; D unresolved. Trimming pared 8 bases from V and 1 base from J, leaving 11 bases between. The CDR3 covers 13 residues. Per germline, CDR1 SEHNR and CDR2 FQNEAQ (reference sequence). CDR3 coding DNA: TGTGCCAGCGCATACGATGGGAACACTGAAGCTTTCTTT. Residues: CASAYDGNTEAFF.

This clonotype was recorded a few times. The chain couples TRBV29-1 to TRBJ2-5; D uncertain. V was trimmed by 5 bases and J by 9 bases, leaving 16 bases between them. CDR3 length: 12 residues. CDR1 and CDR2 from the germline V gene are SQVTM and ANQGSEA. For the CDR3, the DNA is TGCAGCGTTTATACAGCTCCTTCGGCCCAGTACTTC. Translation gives CSVYTAPSAQYF.

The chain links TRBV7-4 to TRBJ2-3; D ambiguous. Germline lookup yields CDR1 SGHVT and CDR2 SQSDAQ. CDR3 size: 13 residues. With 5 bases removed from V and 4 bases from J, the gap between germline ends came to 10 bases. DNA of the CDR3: TGTGCCAGCAGCCACACTAAGGCAGATACGCAGTATTTT. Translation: CASSHTKADTQYF.

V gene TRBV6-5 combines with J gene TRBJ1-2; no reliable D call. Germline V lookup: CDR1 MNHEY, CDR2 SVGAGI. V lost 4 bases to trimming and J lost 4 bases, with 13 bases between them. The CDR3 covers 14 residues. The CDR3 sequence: CASSSFGVPYGYTF. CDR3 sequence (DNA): TGTGCCAGCAGTTCCTTCGGGGTTCCCTATGGCTACACCTTC.

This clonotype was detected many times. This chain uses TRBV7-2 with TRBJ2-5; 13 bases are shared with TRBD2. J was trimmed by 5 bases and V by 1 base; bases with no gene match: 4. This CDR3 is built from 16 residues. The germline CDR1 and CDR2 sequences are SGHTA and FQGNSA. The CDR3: CASSLEGTSGTETQYF. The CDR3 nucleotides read TGTGCCAGCAGCTTAGAAGGGACTAGCGGGACTGAGACCCAGTACTTC.

The CDR3 DNA is TGCAGTGCTAGAGATTCGTTAGCGGGGGGAAACAATGAGCAGTTCTTC. Its translation is CSARDSLAGGNNEQFF. The chain joins TRBV20-1 to TRBJ2-1, with 10 positions matching TRBD2. J gave up 5 bases and V 0 bases, and 7 bases lay outside the gene matches. The CDR3 length is 16 residues. Germline CDR1 and CDR2: DFQATT and SNEGSKA (reference sequence).

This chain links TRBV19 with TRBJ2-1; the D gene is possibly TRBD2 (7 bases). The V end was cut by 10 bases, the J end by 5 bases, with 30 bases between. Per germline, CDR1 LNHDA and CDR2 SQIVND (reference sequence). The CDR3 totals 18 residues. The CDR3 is CATQKRGGGLPRDNEQFF. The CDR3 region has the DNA TGTGCCACCCAGAAGAGGGGGGGTGGGCTACCGAGGGACAATGAGCAGTTCTTC. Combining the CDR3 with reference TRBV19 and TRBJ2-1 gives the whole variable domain DGGITQSPKYLFRKEGQNVTLSCEQNLNHDAMYWYRQDPGQGLRLIYYSQIVNDFQKGDIAEGYSVSREKKESFPLTVTSAQKNPTAFYLCATQKRGGGLPRDNEQFFGPGTRLTVL.

CDR3 nucleotides: TGTGCCAGCAGTTTGGACGGGGCAAAAGAGACCCAGTACTTC. Encoded protein: CASSLDGAKETQYF. The rearrangement uses TRBV27 and TRBJ2-5; either TRBD1 or TRBD2 may supply D (5 bases each). Germline CDR1 MNHEY, CDR2 SMNVEV (reference sequence). V dropped 3 bases and J dropped 3 bases, with 11 bases sitting between them. The CDR3 is 14 amino acids.

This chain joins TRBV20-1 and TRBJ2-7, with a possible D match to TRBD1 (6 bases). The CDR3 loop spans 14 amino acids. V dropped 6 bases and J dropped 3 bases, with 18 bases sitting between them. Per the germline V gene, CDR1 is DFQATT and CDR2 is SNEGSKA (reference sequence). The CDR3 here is CSALWGQRDYEQYF. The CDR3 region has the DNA TGCAGTGCCCTGTGGGGGCAGAGAGACTACGAGCAGTACTTC.

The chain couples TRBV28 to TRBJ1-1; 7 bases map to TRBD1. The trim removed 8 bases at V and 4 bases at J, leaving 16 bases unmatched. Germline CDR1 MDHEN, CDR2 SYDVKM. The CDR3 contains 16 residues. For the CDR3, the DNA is TGTGCCAGCCTAGGGGGCGTGGGGAGGTACGGCACTGAAGCTTTCTTT. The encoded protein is CASLGGVGRYGTEAFF.

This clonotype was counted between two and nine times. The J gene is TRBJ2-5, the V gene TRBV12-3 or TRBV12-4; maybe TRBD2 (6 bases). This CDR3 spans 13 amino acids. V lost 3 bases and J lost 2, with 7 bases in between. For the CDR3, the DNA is TGTGCCAGCAGTTTCGGGACTCAAGAGACCCAGTACTTC. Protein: CASSFGTQETQYF.

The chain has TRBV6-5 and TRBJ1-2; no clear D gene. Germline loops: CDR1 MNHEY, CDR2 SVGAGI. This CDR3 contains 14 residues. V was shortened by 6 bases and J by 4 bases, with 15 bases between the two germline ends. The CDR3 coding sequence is TGTGCCAGCAGGCCGGGTGGCAGCGGCTATGGCTACACCTTC. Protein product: CASRPGGSGYGYTF.

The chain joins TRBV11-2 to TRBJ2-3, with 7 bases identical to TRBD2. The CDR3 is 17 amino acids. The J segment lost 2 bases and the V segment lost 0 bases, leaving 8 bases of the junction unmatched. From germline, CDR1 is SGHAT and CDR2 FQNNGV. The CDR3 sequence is CASSLEGLAALTDTQYF. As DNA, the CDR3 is TGTGCCAGCAGCTTAGAGGGGCTAGCGGCCCTCACAGATACGCAGTATTTT.

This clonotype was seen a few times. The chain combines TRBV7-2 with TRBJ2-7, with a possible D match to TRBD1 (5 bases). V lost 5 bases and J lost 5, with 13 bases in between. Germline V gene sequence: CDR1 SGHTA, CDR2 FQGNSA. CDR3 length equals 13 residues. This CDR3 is CASSVIPGNEQYF. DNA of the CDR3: TGTGCCAGCAGCGTAATACCAGGGAACGAGCAGTACTTC. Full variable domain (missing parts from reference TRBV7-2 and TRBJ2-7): GAGVSQSPSNKVTEKGKDVELRCDPISGHTALYWYRQSLGQGLEFLIYFQGNSAPDKSGLPSDRFSAERTGGSVSTLTIQRTQQEDSAVYLCASSVIPGNEQYFGPGTRLTVT.

The CDR3 coding sequence is TGCAGTGCTAGAGCGGGACTAGCGGGAATACCCTCCTACGAGCAGTACTTC. Translation: CSARAGLAGIPSYEQYF. The V call is TRBV20-1, the J call TRBJ2-7; 13 bases fit TRBD2. The germline V gene encodes CDR1 DFQATT and CDR2 SNEGSKA (reference sequence). With V trimmed by 1 base and J by 0 bases, 6 bases remained unmatched. The CDR3 totals 17 residues.

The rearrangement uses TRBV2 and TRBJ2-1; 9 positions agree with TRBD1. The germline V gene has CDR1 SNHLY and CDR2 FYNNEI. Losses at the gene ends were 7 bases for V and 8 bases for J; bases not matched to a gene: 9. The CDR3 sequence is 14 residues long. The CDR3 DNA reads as TGTGCCAGCACCCCAAGGGACAGGGTGCATGAGCAGTTCTTC. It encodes CASTPRDRVHEQFF.

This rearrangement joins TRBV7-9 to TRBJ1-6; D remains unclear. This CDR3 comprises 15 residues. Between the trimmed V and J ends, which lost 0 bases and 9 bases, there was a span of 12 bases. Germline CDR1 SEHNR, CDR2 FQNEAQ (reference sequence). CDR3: CASSLAPGDRSPLHF. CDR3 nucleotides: TGTGCCAGCAGCTTAGCGCCCGGAGATCGTTCACCCCTCCACTTT.